These T cell receptor beta chains were read from a single sample in a study of patients and donors after allogeneic stem cell transplantation. TCRdb re-called the RT-PCR reads with MiXCR, one entry per CDR3 protein. The repertoire has about 230,000 distinct CDR3 sequences, 12% to 15% of them found once; the top ten carry around 10%. Source material: blood, either unsorted or a sorted T cell fraction (not recorded which). The origin of the receptors is a human donor who was either an allogeneic HSCT recipient or a stem cell or donor lymphocyte infusion donor (not recorded which). It is not recorded whose cells these are; they may come from a transplant donor. The CDR3 runs from the conserved cysteine through the conserved F or W. A D gene is named only where the DNA matches it firmly. A clone size is listed for some rows: how often the clone was seen (once, few, many), or a class if it is expanded.

TRBV4-1,many,TRBD2,TRBJ2-5,CASSQDGGGFQETQYF,TGCGCCAGCAGCCAAGATGGCGGGGGATTCCAAGAGACCCAGTACTTC
TRBV29-1,few,-,TRBJ1-1,CSVVRGRRTEAFF,TGCAGCGTTGTGAGGGGTCGGAGGACTGAAGCTTTCTTT
TRBV20-1,-,TRBD2,TRBJ2-3,CSASGQGTAGGSTDTQYF,TGCAGTGCTAGCGGTCAAGGGACAGCGGGAGGATCCACAGATACGCAGTATTTT
TRBV12-3/TRBV12-4,medium-sized,TRBD1,TRBJ2-7,CASSVGGQYYEQYF,TGTGCCAGCAGTGTAGGGGGACAGTACTACGAGCAGTACTTC
TRBV20-1,-,-,TRBJ1-2,CSARDLKGFNYGYTF,TGCAGTGCTAGAGATCTGAAGGGTTTTAACTATGGCTACACCTTC
TRBV5-1,-,TRBD1,TRBJ2-5,CASSSGQGSKTQYF,TGCGCCAGCAGCTCGGGACAGGGCAGCAAGACCCAGTACTTC
TRBV15,few,-,TRBJ1-2,CATSRDRAGTNYGYTF,TGTGCCACCAGCAGAGATCGGGCCGGGACAAACTATGGCTACACCTTC
TRBV3-1,-,TRBD2,TRBJ2-1,CASSQLGLAGINEQFF,TGTGCCAGCAGCCAGCTGGGACTAGCGGGAATCAATGAGCAGTTCTTC
TRBV6-2/TRBV6-3,many,TRBD1,TRBJ2-7,CASSRPTGGFYEQYF,TGTGCCAGCAGTCGCCCTACAGGGGGATTCTACGAGCAGTACTTC
TRBV18,few,-,TRBJ2-3,CASSPQPIRRTDTQYF,TGTGCCAGCTCACCTCAACCAATCAGACGGACAGATACGCAGTATTTT
TRBV11-2,many,-,TRBJ2-1,CASLGGALNEQFF,TGTGCCAGCCTTGGGGGGGCCTTAAATGAGCAGTTCTTC
TRBV6-1,few,TRBD2,TRBJ2-1,CASNERGGRLNEQFF,TGTGCCAGCAACGAGCGGGGGGGCCGGTTAAATGAGCAGTTCTTC
TRBV7-2,many,-,TRBJ2-1,CASRSPRNEQFF,TGTGCCAGCAGATCACCTAGGAATGAGCAGTTCTTC
TRBV5-6,-,TRBD2,TRBJ2-3,CASSLSGLAGVTQYF,TGTGCCAGCAGCTTGTCCGGACTAGCGGGGGTCACGCAGTATTTT
TRBV4-3,few,TRBD2,TRBJ2-1,CASSHTPSGGTFNEQFF,TGCGCCAGCAGCCACACCCCTAGCGGGGGCACCTTCAATGAGCAGTTCTTC
TRBV7-3,-,-,TRBJ2-3,CASSLFFPDTQYF,TGTGCCAGCAGCTTATTTTTCCCAGATACGCAGTATTTT
TRBV9,many,-,TRBJ2-2,CASSVERAGTGELFF,TGTGCCAGCAGCGTCGAGCGGGCGGGGACCGGGGAGCTGTTTTTT
TRBV20-1,few,TRBD1,TRBJ2-6,CSAITGGTGANVLTF,TGCAGTGCTATCACAGGGGGAACTGGGGCCAACGTCCTGACTTTC
TRBV27,few,TRBD1,TRBJ1-6,CASSLFGDRGFSPLHF,TGTGCCAGCAGTTTATTTGGAGACAGGGGGTTCTCACCCCTCCACTTT
TRBV5-1,few,-,TRBJ1-2,CASSLEANYGYTF,TGCGCCAGCAGCTTGGAAGCTAACTATGGCTACACCTTC
TRBV6-1,few,-,TRBJ2-3,CASSPTAHTDTQYF,TGTGCCAGCAGTCCGACCGCCCACACAGATACGCAGTATTTT
TRBV6-1,few,TRBD2,TRBJ2-3,CASRGTSGSADTQYF,TGTGCCAGCAGAGGGACTAGCGGGAGTGCAGATACGCAGTATTTT
TRBV18,many,-,TRBJ2-1,CASSPPKGDNEQFF,TGTGCCAGCTCACCACCAAAAGGGGACAATGAGCAGTTCTTC
TRBV7-8,many,-,TRBJ2-7,CASSLGAVAYEQYF,TGTGCCAGCAGCTTAGGGGCAGTAGCCTACGAGCAGTACTTC
TRBV29-1,-,-,TRBJ2-1,CSVEQGPGSHEQFF,TGCAGCGTTGAACAGGGTCCAGGGTCTCATGAGCAGTTCTTC
TRBV6-1,few,TRBD1,TRBJ1-3,CASRDRGLGNTIYF,TGTGCCAGCAGGGACAGGGGGCTCGGAAACACCATATATTTT
TRBV6-1,many,-,TRBJ2-5,CASSELHFQETQYF,TGTGCCAGCAGTGAACTTCACTTCCAAGAGACCCAGTACTTC
TRBV2,many,TRBD1,TRBJ1-5,CASSMTGGNQPQHF,TGTGCCAGCAGCATGACAGGGGGAAATCAGCCCCAGCATTTT
TRBV5-1,many,-,TRBJ1-2,CASSLLQADYGYTF,TGCGCCAGCAGCTTGTTGCAGGCGGACTATGGCTACACCTTC
TRBV3-1,few,-,TRBJ2-7,CASSRGRASYEQYF,TGTGCCAGCAGCCGCGGACGGGCTTCCTACGAGCAGTACTTC
TRBV4-3,many,TRBD2,TRBJ2-5,CASSQNVLLAGMETQYF,TGCGCCAGCAGCCAAAATGTTTTACTAGCGGGGATGGAGACCCAGTACTTC
TRBV7-7,few,-,TRBJ2-1,CASSFGRGPLGEQFF,TGTGCCAGCAGCTTTGGGCGGGGCCCCCTCGGTGAGCAGTTCTTC
TRBV7-8,many,TRBD1,TRBJ2-3,CASRRQGSTDTQYF,TGTGCCAGCAGAAGACAGGGGTCCACAGATACGCAGTATTTT
TRBV6-1,few,TRBD1,TRBJ1-5,CASRDGQGTNQPQHF,TGTGCCAGCAGAGATGGACAGGGCACGAATCAGCCCCAGCATTTT
TRBV20-1,many,-,TRBJ2-1,CSARDGGGEQFF,TGCAGTGCTAGAGATGGGGGAGGTGAGCAGTTCTTC
TRBV27,few,-,TRBJ1-6,CASRRQGSPLHF,TGTGCCAGCAGAAGGCAGGGATCACCCCTCCACTTT
TRBV6-2/TRBV6-3,few,TRBD1,TRBJ1-2,CASSAIPGPGQGRDGYTF,TGTGCCAGCAGTGCAATCCCTGGCCCGGGACAGGGACGGGATGGCTACACCTTC
TRBV29-1,few,TRBD1,TRBJ2-7,CSVSQGAYEQYF,TGCAGCGTTAGTCAGGGGGCCTACGAGCAGTACTTC
TRBV11-3,-,-,TRBJ2-1,CASSFSGPGSGQFF,TGTGCCAGCAGCTTCTCCGGGCCGGGCTCGGGGCAGTTCTTC
TRBV20-1,few,TRBD1,TRBJ1-6,CSASAPTGDNSPLHF,TGCAGTGCTAGTGCTCCGACAGGGGACAATTCACCCCTCCACTTT
TRBV12-3/TRBV12-4,many,-,TRBJ1-6,CASSSGSYNSPLHF,TGTGCCAGCAGTTCCGGCTCCTATAATTCACCCCTCCACTTT
TRBV18,-,-,TRBJ2-7,CASSGGTGRHEQYF,TGTGCCAGCTCGGGGGGGACAGGACGACACGAGCAGTACTTC
TRBV20-1,many,TRBD1,TRBJ2-6,CSATQGSGANVLTF,TGCAGTGCTACACAGGGGTCTGGGGCCAACGTCCTGACTTTC
TRBV7-6,many,-,TRBJ2-5,CASSLVGGAPETQYF,TGTGCCAGCAGCTTAGTGGGGGGGGCGCCGGAGACCCAGTACTTC
TRBV11-2,many,TRBD2,TRBJ2-1,CASSLGGGFEFF,TGTGCCAGCAGCTTAGGGGGGGGGTTTGAGTTCTTC
TRBV5-6,-,TRBD1,TRBJ1-3,CASSLETIGQGYGNTIYF,TGTGCCAGCAGCTTGGAAACTATTGGACAGGGGTACGGAAACACCATATATTTT
TRBV24-1,many,-,TRBJ2-1,CATSDSLIFNEQFF,TGTGCCACCAGTGATTCACTTATTTTCAATGAGCAGTTCTTC
TRBV16,-,TRBD1,TRBJ1-4,CASSQLDRINEKLFF,TGTGCCAGCAGCCAATTGGACAGGATTAATGAAAAACTGTTTTTT
TRBV7-2,few,-,TRBJ2-7,CASSWEGALGVYEQYF,TGTGCCAGCAGCTGGGAGGGGGCGCTTGGGGTCTACGAGCAGTACTTC
TRBV5-4,-,-,TRBJ2-7,CASSLDYYQQYF,TGTGCCAGCAGCTTGGACTATTATCAGCAGTACTTC
TRBV18,-,TRBD1,TRBJ1-1,CASSPVRTGSKNTEAFF,TGTGCCAGCTCACCGGTCAGGACAGGGAGTAAAAACACTGAAGCTTTCTTT
TRBV20-1,-,-,TRBJ2-3,CSATTGTLTDTQYF,TGCAGTGCTACGACTGGGACCCTAACAGATACGCAGTATTTT
TRBV7-2,many,TRBD1,TRBJ2-7,CASSLIGWGTGNSEQYF,TGTGCCAGCAGCTTAATAGGGTGGGGGACAGGGAACTCCGAGCAGTACTTC
TRBV4-1,few,-,TRBJ2-7,CASSQDRRVYEQYF,TGCGCCAGCAGCCAAGATCGCAGGGTCTACGAGCAGTACTTC